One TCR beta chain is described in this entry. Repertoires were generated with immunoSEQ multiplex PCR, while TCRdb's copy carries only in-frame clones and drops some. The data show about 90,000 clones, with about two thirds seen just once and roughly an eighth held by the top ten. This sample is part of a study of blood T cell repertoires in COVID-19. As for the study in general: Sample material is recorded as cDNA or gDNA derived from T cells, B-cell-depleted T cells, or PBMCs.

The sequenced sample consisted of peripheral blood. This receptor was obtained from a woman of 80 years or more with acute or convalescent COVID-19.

The CDR3 protein is CASSFPPQKGFPGNTIYF. CDR3 DNA: TGTGCCAGCAGTTTCCCCCCCCAGAAGGGGTTCCCTGGAAACACCATATATTTT. J is TRBJ1-3 and V is TRBV28, with a weak D call TRBD1 (5 bases). The length of the CDR3 is 18 residues. Germline CDR1 reads MDHEN; CDR2 reads SYDVKM. V lost 3 bases, J lost 2 bases, and 20 bases lay in between.